This TCR beta chain was retrieved from a study of cytomegalovirus exposure and HLA in healthy donors. Study in general: A prior analysis found 117 million unique TCR beta sequences from about 179 million T cells. Whole-study results and caveats: It was reported that the classifier diagnosed cytomegalovirus status with high specificity and sensitivity in both the original and validation cohorts. Follow-up analysis later connected one missense variant in DCLRE1C with trimming of TCR beta V- and J-genes.

About this clone: Its antigen is currently unknown.

Healthy bone marrow donors formed the donor group. The primer mix had 60 Vbeta and 13 Jbeta primers. Measured with immunoSEQ multiplex PCR; TCRdb has only the in-frame clones, and not every one. The sample holds fewer than 150,000 clones, 75% seen once. This CDR3 is built from 15 residues. Germline trimming cut 1 base from V and 5 bases from J; bases unmatched to any gene: 7. Germline CDR1 and CDR2: LGHNA and YSLEER. What was sequenced was PBMCs. This clonotype was obtained from a man in his thirties or forties in good health and CMV-seronegative. The chain is built from TRBV4-3 and TRBJ2-5; 7 bases map to TRBD1. The CDR3 DNA reads as TGCGCCAGCAGCCAAGGATTAAGCAGGGGGGAGACCCAGTACTTC. It encodes CASSQGLSRGETQYF.